Presented here are 26 T cell receptor beta chains from one specimen sequenced in a study of blood T cell repertoires in COVID-19. TCRdb's copy holds only in-frame clones and misses some; the assay was immunoSEQ multiplex PCR. The table has about 300,000 clones, about 90% seen once. The specimen was peripheral blood. All receptors derive from a woman in her forties or fifties with COVID-19, enrolled during active disease.

The rearrangement joins TRBV9 to TRBJ2-3; 7 bases are a match to TRBD2. Germline assignment: CDR1 SGDLS and CDR2 YYNGEE. The V and J ends lost 10 bases and 4 bases, in that order; junction bases with no gene match: 21. CDR3 length: 17 amino acids. CDR3 sequence (DNA): TGTGCCTCCCAGCGTGGCGGGAGCAGTTTTTCCGCAGATACGCAGTATTTT. This sequence encodes CASQRGGSSFSADTQYF.

This chain uses TRBV3-1 (or the pseudogene TRBV3-2) with TRBJ2-2; D is uncertain. The V gene lost 0 bases and the J gene lost 8 bases, with 13 bases spanning the gap. This CDR3 is 15 amino acids long. Looked up from germline, CDR1 is LGHDT and CDR2 is YNNKEL (reference sequence). CDR3: CASSQEASPRGELFF. As DNA, the CDR3 is TGTGCCAGCAGCCAAGAAGCCAGCCCTAGGGGGGAGCTGTTTTTT.

The chain combines TRBV4-2 with TRBJ2-7; TRBD2 agrees at 11 bases. CDR1 and CDR2 from the germline V gene are LGHNA and YNFKEQ. The CDR3 extends over 16 amino acids. V dropped 0 bases and J dropped 1; count of bases not matched to a gene: 2. The CDR3 reads CASSQDLAGGSYEQYF. As DNA, the CDR3 is TGTGCCAGCAGCCAAGATCTAGCGGGAGGATCCTACGAGCAGTACTTC.

The genes are TRBV18 and TRBJ1-6; D remains ambiguous. The CDR3 spans 14 residues. V was shortened by 7 bases and J by 0 bases, with 7 bases between the two germline ends. CDR1 is KGHSH and CDR2 is LQKENI in the germline V gene. In DNA form, the CDR3 reads TGTGCCAGCTTGGAGAGCTCCTATAATTCACCCCTCCACTTT. Its protein product is CASLESSYNSPLHF.

The rearrangement links TRBV3-1 (or the pseudogene TRBV3-2) to TRBJ2-1; TRBD1 matches 11 bases. The length of the CDR3 is 16 residues. Trimming cost V 4 bases and J 4 bases; bases outside gene matches: 6. Germline CDR1 and CDR2: LGHDT and YNNKEL (reference sequence). The CDR3 region has the DNA TGTGCCAGCAGCCGGACAGGGGGCGCGGGATACAATGAGCAGTTCTTC. The encoded protein is CASSRTGGAGYNEQFF.

V and J are TRBV3-1 (or the pseudogene TRBV3-2) and TRBJ2-2, with 12 nucleotides matching TRBD2. Germline-derived CDR1 and CDR2 are LGHDT and YNNKEL (reference sequence). The length of the CDR3 is 17 residues. The junction had 3 bases not matched to a gene; V was cut back by 4 bases and J by 0 bases. CDR3 protein: CASSLGTSGPNTGELFF. The CDR3 DNA is TGTGCCAGCAGCCTCGGGACTAGCGGGCCGAACACCGGGGAGCTGTTTTTT.

The chain couples TRBV19 to TRBJ2-1; the match to TRBD2 covers 8 bases. The germline V gene encodes CDR1 LNHDA and CDR2 SQIVND (reference sequence). The CDR3 runs to 16 residues. The junction had 4 bases not matched to a gene; V was cut back by 3 bases and J by 0 bases. The CDR3 reads CASSIMSGSSYNEQFF. CDR3 DNA sequence: TGTGCCAGTAGTATTATGAGCGGGAGCTCCTACAATGAGCAGTTCTTC.

The rearrangement uses TRBV7-3 and TRBJ1-1; TRBD1 is a possible D gene (5 bases). Germline values: CDR1 SGHTA, CDR2 FQGTGA. This CDR3 comprises 15 residues. V lost 4 bases, J lost 0 bases, and 12 bases lay in between. DNA of the CDR3: TGTGCCAGCAGCTCCACAGGCTTCATGAACACTGAAGCTTTCTTT. This sequence encodes CASSSTGFMNTEAFF.

The chain links TRBV12-5 to TRBJ1-5, with D possibly being TRBD1 (5 bases). Germline CDR1 is LGHNT and CDR2 is FRNRAP. CDR3 size: 13 residues. Deletions cut 1 base from V and 5 bases from J, with 6 bases between. CDR3 region: CASGLAGHQPQHF. The CDR3 nucleotides are TGTGCTAGTGGTTTGGCAGGGCATCAGCCCCAGCATTTT.

This rearrangement joins TRBV4-2 to TRBJ1-2; D perhaps matches TRBD1 (6 bases). V gave up 3 bases and J gave up 4 bases, with 24 bases separating them. The CDR3 consists of 18 residues. CDR1 and CDR2 (germline): LGHNA, YNFKEQ. The CDR3 nucleotides are TGTGCCAGCAGCCAGGGCCCCCATTCACGGACAGATGTCTATGGCTACACCTTC. It codes for CASSQGPHSRTDVYGYTF.

The chain uses TRBV30 and TRBJ2-2; no clear D gene. The germline V gene encodes CDR1 GTSNPN and CDR2 SVGIG (reference sequence). The V and J ends lost 2 bases and 6 bases respectively, with 10 bases between them. The CDR3 runs to 13 residues. The chain's CDR3 is CAWSLDSAGELFF. The CDR3 DNA sequence: TGTGCCTGGAGTTTAGATTCCGCCGGGGAGCTGTTTTTT.

The chain employs TRBV3-1 (or the pseudogene TRBV3-2) and TRBJ2-5; D is uncertain. CDR1 and CDR2 from the germline V gene are LGHDT and YNNKEL (reference sequence). Trimming took 0 bases from V and 7 from J, leaving 12 bases between them. The CDR3 spans 14 residues. CDR3 sequence reads: CASSQDLSRSTQYF. CDR3 in DNA: TGTGCCAGCAGCCAAGATCTGTCGAGGTCGACCCAGTACTTC.

This clone was found a few times. The chain joins TRBV30 to TRBJ1-1; D is possibly TRBD1 (5 bases). The CDR3 spans 16 residues. Deletions cut 0 bases from V and 0 bases from J, with 14 bases between. Germline V lookup: CDR1 GTSNPN, CDR2 SVGIG (reference sequence). The CDR3 loop reads CAWSVIDSSMNTEAFF. The CDR3 nucleotides read TGTGCCTGGAGTGTTATAGACAGTTCCATGAACACTGAAGCTTTCTTT.

The V gene is TRBV3-1 (or the pseudogene TRBV3-2), the J gene TRBJ2-7; D call uncertain. Looked up from germline, CDR1 is LGHDT and CDR2 is YNNKEL (reference sequence). CDR3 length: 16 residues. V gave up 1 base and J gave up 5 bases, with 18 bases separating them. CDR3 region: CASSQAVRVGSHEQYF. CDR3 nucleotides: TGTGCCAGCAGCCAAGCGGTCCGGGTAGGATCCCACGAGCAGTACTTC.

The J gene is TRBJ2-3, the V gene TRBV7-3; 15 nucleotides line up with TRBD2. The V and J ends lost 3 bases and 6 bases, in that order; junction bases with no gene match: 1. There are 15 residues in the CDR3. Germline-derived CDR1 and CDR2 are SGHTA and FQGTGA. CDR3 sequence: CASSFGTSGRDTQYF. DNA of the CDR3: TGTGCCAGCAGCTTTGGGACTAGCGGGAGGGATACGCAGTATTTT. Full variable domain (missing parts from reference TRBV7-3 and TRBJ2-3): GAGVSQTPSNKVTEKGKYVELRCDPISGHTALYWYRQSLGQGPEFLIYFQGTGAADDSGLPNDRFFAVRPEGSVSTLKIQRTERGDSAVYLCASSFGTSGRDTQYFGPGTRLTVL.

This clone appeared once. The V gene is TRBV7-9, the J gene TRBJ2-1; 11 bases fit TRBD1. This CDR3 contains 15 residues. In germline, CDR1 is SEHNR, CDR2 FQNEAQ (reference sequence). V shed 1 base, J shed 9 bases, and the junction held 5 bases outside the gene matches. CDR3 sequence (DNA): TGTGCCAGCAGCTTAGAGGGGACAGGGGGTACTGAGCAGTTCTTC. This translates into CASSLEGTGGTEQFF.

The chain carries TRBV27 and TRBJ1-2; TRBD1 is a possible D gene (6 bases). This CDR3 region has 15 residues. Germline V CDR1 and CDR2: MNHEY, SMNVEV (reference sequence). The V and J ends lost 5 bases and 0 bases respectively, with 13 bases between them. The chain's CDR3 is CASSVQGWANYGYTF. Here the CDR3 DNA reads TGTGCCAGCAGTGTACAGGGTTGGGCTAACTATGGCTACACCTTC.

J is TRBJ1-3 and V is TRBV9, with a weak D call TRBD1 (6 bases). V was trimmed by 0 bases and J by 4 bases, leaving 8 bases between them. From germline, CDR1 is SGDLS and CDR2 YYNGEE. The CDR3 covers 14 residues. The CDR3 protein is CASSVATGGNTIYF. Here the CDR3 DNA reads TGTGCCAGCAGCGTAGCTACAGGGGGAAACACCATATATTTT.

The J gene is TRBJ2-7, the V gene TRBV6-9; TRBD1 matches at 9 bases. The J segment lost 3 bases and the V segment lost 2 bases, leaving 8 bases of the junction unmatched. From germline, CDR1 is MNHGY and CDR2 SVAAGI. The CDR3 length is 16 residues. CDR3 loop: CASSYGGQGFGYEQYF. The CDR3 region has the DNA TGTGCCAGCAGTTATGGCGGACAGGGGTTCGGCTACGAGCAGTACTTC.

This clone has just a few counts. J is TRBJ1-2 and V is TRBV5-8, with D unresolved. Germline loops: CDR1 SGHTS, CDR2 YDEGEE. The CDR3 runs 11 residues. Deletions cut 3 bases from V and 8 bases from J, with 8 bases between. For the CDR3, the DNA is TGTGCCAGCAGCTCCTTTTTAGGCTACACCTTC. It specifies CASSSFLGYTF.

V gene TRBV14 combines with J gene TRBJ2-2; 7 nucleotides agree with TRBD2. This CDR3 spans 16 amino acids. Germline CDR1 SGHDN, CDR2 FVKESK. Trimming at V came to 1 base and at J to 15 bases, leaving 17 bases not matched to a gene. DNA for the CDR3: TGTGCCAGCAGCCAAGGGACTTCGTCGTCACCGGGGAGGGTGTTTTTT. Encoded protein: CASSQGTSSSPGRVFF.

CDR3 coding DNA: TGTGCCAGCAGCTCGCCGGGAGGAAGTAATTCACCCCTCCACTTT. Translating it yields CASSSPGGSNSPLHF. The genes are TRBV5-4 and TRBJ1-6; D uncertain. Deletions cut 3 bases from V and 6 bases from J, with 13 bases between. Germline loops: CDR1 SGHNT, CDR2 YYREEE (reference sequence). This CDR3 contains 15 residues.

This clone showed up just once. This sequence joins TRBV29-1 and TRBJ1-3, with D unresolved. The V gene lost 4 bases and the J gene lost 0 bases, with 13 bases spanning the gap. Germline V gene lookup returns CDR1 SQVTM and CDR2 ANQGSEA. This CDR3 has 15 residues. The CDR3 bases are TGCAGCGTTGGAGGGCTCGGTCGCTCTGGAAACACCATATATTTT. Amino acids: CSVGGLGRSGNTIYF.

V gene TRBV11-2 combines with J gene TRBJ2-6, with 10 bases lining up with TRBD1. The germline gives CDR1 SGHAT, CDR2 FQNNGV. J gave up 1 base and V 5 bases, and 8 bases lay outside the gene matches. This CDR3 contains 18 residues. The CDR3 loop is CASSARDRGESGANVLTF. In DNA, the CDR3 is TGTGCCAGCAGCGCAAGGGACAGGGGAGAGTCTGGGGCCAACGTCCTGACTTTC.

V gene TRBV5-1 combines with J gene TRBJ1-6, with D uncertain. The CDR3 runs to 17 residues. Germline V lookup: CDR1 SGHRS, CDR2 YFSETQ. V lost 0 bases to trimming and J lost 6 bases, with 16 bases between them. The CDR3 loop reads CASSLGVEAQLNSPLHF. The CDR3, as DNA: TGCGCCAGCAGCTTGGGGGTCGAGGCACAACTTAATTCACCCCTCCACTTT. The variable domain in full, with the rest retrieved from reference TRBV5-1 and TRBJ1-6, is KAGVTQTPRYLIKTRGQQVTLSCSPISGHRSVSWYQQTPGQGLQFLFEYFSETQRNKGNFPGRFSGRQFSNSRSEMNVSTLELGDSALYLCASSLGVEAQLNSPLHFGNGTRLTVT.

This sequence joins TRBV28 and TRBJ2-1, with 14 bases lining up with TRBD2. The CDR3 totals 16 residues. V shed 5 bases, J shed 7 bases, and the junction held 7 bases outside the gene matches. Germline V gene data show CDR1 as MDHEN and CDR2 as SYDVKM. The CDR3 protein is CASSPPGLAGENEQFF. CDR3 nucleotides: TGTGCCAGCAGTCCCCCGGGACTAGCGGGAGAGAATGAGCAGTTCTTC.